Below, 4 T cell receptor beta chains from the same sample are listed, as sequenced in a study of CD8+ T cells in alopecia areata (dated by TCRdb to 2016 to 2019). Cells from pooled mouse cutaneous lymph nodes were stained for CD4, CD8alpha, NKG2D, NKG2ACE and other markers and then sorted on a BD Influx. The method was the immunoSEQ multiplex PCR assay. To provide template for TCR sequencing, every sample had RNA extracted and reverse transcribed into cDNA. The clones in this table, taken by TCRdb from immuneACCESS, are in-frame only. Not every clone is retained; where verified, under half of the shortfall comes from an unresolved V gene, and the cause of the rest is unknown. The data for this sample show more than 250,000 clones, each detected more than once. The top ten hold more than 1% of the sample. The sequenced sample consisted of CD4+ T cells sorted from a lymph node. The receptors here all came from a C3H/HeJ mouse with alopecia areata. The MHC haplotype found in this strain is H2-k.

On this clone itself: Mouse gene names and germline throughout. The read finishes 4 residues shy of the CDR3 end, and the germline J gene is used to complete it. V is TRBV19 and J is TRBJ2-7; no firm D call. V lost 4 bases and J lost 0, with 8 bases in between. Germline assignment: CDR1 FNHDT and CDR2 SITEND (reference sequence). The CDR3 is made up of 13 amino acids. This CDR3 is CASSLTLSYEQYF. Partial CDR3 DNA: TGTGCCAGCAGTTTGACACTCTCCTAT. The full variable domain, with the rest looked up from reference TRBV19 and TRBJ2-7, is GGIITQTPKFLIGQEGQKLTLKCQQNFNHDTMYWYRQDSGKGLRLIYYSITENDLQKGDLSEGYDASREKKSSFSLTVTSAQKNEMAVFLCASSLTLSYEQYFGPGTRLTVL.

To note about this clone: Genes and germline come from the mouse. From the germline J gene comes the end of the CDR3, since the read stops 4 residues before it. The chain employs TRBV17 and TRBJ1-2, with 10 bases aligning to TRBD1. J gave up 0 bases and V 5 bases, and 0 bases lay outside the gene matches. CDR1 is MNHDT and CDR2 is YYDKIL in the germline V gene. This CDR3 is 14 amino acids long. The sequenced part of the CDR3 DNA is TGTGCTAGCAGTGGGACAGGGGCAAACTCC. Residues: CASSGTGANS. The entire CDR3 sequence reads CASSGTGANSDYTF.

On this clone itself: Germline and genes here are mouse. The CDR3 is cut off 4 residues early in the read; its end comes from the germline J gene. Different DNA sequences within this sample yield the same CDR3. This sequence joins TRBV1 and TRBJ2-7; 10 positions match TRBD2. CDR1 and CDR2 (germline): NSQYPW, LRSPGD (reference sequence). The trim removed 0 bases at V and 3 bases at J, leaving 2 bases unmatched. The CDR3 is 15 residues long. This chain's CDR3 is CTCSADGTGVYEQYF. CDR3 bases read: TGCACCTGCAGTGCAGATGGGACTGGGGTCTAT.

This clone came up a few times. Gene and germline names: mouse. The CDR3 is cut off 4 residues early in the read; its end comes from the germline J gene. The J gene is TRBJ2-7, the V gene TRBV19; tentatively, D is TRBD2 (6 bases). V was shortened by 2 bases and J by 3 bases, with 12 bases between the two germline ends. The CDR3 is 14 amino acids. Germline lookup yields CDR1 FNHDT and CDR2 SITEND (reference sequence). The CDR3: CASSMGGRGYEQYF. Partial CDR3 DNA: TGTGCCAGCAGTATGGGGGGAAGGGGCTAT.